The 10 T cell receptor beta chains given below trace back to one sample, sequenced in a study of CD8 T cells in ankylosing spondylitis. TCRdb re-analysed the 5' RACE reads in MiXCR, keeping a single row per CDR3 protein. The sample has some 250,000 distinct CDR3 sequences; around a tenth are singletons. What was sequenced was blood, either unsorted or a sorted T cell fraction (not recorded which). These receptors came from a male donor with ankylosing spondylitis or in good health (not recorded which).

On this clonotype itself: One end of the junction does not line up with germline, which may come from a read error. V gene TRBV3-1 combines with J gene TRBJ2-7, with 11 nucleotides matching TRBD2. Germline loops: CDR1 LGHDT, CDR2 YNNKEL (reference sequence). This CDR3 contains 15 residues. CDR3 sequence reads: CACSQRGLAAYEQYF. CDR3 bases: TGTGCCTGCAGCCAAAGGGGACTAGCGGCCTACGAGCAGTACTTC.

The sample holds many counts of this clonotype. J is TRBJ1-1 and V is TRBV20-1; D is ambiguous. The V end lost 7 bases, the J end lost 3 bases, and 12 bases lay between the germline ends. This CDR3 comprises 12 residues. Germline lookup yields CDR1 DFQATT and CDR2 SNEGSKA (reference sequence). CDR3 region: CSVPRSDTEAFF. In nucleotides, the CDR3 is TGCAGTGTTCCGAGATCCGACACTGAAGCTTTCTTT.

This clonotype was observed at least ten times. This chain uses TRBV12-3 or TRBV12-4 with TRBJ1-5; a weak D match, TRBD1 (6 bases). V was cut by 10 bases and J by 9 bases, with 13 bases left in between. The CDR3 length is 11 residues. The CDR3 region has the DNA TGTGCCACCCGGGGGCGTGGGCCCCAGCATTTT. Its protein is CATRGRGPQHF.

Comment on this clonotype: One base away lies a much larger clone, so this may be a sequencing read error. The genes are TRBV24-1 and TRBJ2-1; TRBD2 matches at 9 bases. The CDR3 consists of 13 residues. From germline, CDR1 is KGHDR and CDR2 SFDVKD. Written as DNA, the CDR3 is TGTGTCACCAGTGAGGCGGGAGGGTATGAGCAGTTCTTC. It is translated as CVTSEAGGYEQFF.

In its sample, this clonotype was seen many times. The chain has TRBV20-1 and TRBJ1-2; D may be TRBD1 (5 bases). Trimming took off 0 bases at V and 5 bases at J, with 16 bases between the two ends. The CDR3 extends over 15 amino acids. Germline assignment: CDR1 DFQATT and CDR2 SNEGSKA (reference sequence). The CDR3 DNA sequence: TGCAGTGCTAGAGATCTGCGGGGGGAGGCGTATGGCTACACCTTC. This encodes CSARDLRGEAYGYTF.

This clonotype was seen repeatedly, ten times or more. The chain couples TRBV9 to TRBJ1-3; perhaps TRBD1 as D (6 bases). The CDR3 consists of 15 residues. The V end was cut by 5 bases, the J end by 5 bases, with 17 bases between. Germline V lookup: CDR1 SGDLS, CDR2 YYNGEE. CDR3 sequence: CASRLPGARRNTIYF. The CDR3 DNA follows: TGTGCCAGCAGGCTCCCAGGGGCCCGGAGAAACACCATATATTTT.

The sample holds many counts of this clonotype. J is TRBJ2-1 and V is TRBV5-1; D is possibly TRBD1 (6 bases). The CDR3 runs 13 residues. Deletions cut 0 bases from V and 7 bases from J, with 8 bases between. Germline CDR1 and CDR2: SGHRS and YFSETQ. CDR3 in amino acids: CASSLAQGNEQFF. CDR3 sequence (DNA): TGCGCCAGCAGCTTGGCACAGGGAAATGAGCAGTTCTTC. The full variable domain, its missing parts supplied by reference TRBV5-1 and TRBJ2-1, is KAGVTQTPRYLIKTRGQQVTLSCSPISGHRSVSWYQQTPGQGLQFLFEYFSETQRNKGNFPGRFSGRQFSNSRSEMNVSTLELGDSALYLCASSLAQGNEQFFGPGTRLTVL.

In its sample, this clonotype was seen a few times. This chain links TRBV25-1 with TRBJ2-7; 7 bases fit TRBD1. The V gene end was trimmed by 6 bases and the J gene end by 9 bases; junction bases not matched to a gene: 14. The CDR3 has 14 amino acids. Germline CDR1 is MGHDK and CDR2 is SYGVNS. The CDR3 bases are TGTGCCAGCAGCGGAGGACAGGCCGCTTTCGGGCAGTACTTC. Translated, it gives CASSGGQAAFGQYF.

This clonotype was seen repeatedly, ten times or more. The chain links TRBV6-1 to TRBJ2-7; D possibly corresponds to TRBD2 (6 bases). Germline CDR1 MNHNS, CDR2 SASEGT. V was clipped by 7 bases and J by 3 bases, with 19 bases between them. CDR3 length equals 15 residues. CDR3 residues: CASIPEPGGLYEQYF. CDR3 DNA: TGTGCCAGCATTCCGGAGCCCGGGGGTCTCTACGAGCAGTACTTC.

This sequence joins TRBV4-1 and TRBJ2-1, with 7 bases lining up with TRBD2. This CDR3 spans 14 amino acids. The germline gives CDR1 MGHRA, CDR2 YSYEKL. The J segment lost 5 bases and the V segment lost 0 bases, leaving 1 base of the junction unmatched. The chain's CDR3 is CASSQEGLNNEQFF. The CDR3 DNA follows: TGCGCCAGCAGCCAAGAGGGACTAAACAATGAGCAGTTCTTC.